These T cell receptor beta chains were read from a single sample in a study of cytomegalovirus exposure and HLA in healthy donors. The data were produced by immunoSEQ multiplex PCR, yet TCRdb's version contains in-frame clones alone and is incomplete. In all, the sample yields approximately 120,000 clones. Material for sequencing was PBMCs. All receptors derive from a young man in good health and CMV-seronegative. CDR3s include the opening cysteine and the closing phenylalanine or tryptophan. The order of the fields is CDR3 length, V gene, J gene, D gene, CDR3 protein, CDR3 DNA. A D gene is named only where the DNA matches it firmly.

cdr3_length: 14; v_call: TRBV7-3; j_call: TRBJ2-2; d_call: TRBD1; cdr3_aa: CASSGWTGSGELFF; cdr3_nt: TGTGCCAGCAGCGGGTGGACAGGGTCCGGGGAGCTGTTTTTT
cdr3_length: 15; v_call: TRBV19; j_call: TRBJ2-4; d_call: -; cdr3_aa: CASSSHHREGDIQYF; cdr3_nt: TGTGCCAGTAGTTCTCATCACAGGGAAGGGGACATTCAGTACTTC
cdr3_length: 15; v_call: TRBV7-9; j_call: TRBJ1-4; d_call: TRBD1; cdr3_aa: CASSSPGQGREKLFF; cdr3_nt: TGTGCCAGCAGCTCCCCGGGACAGGGTCGTGAAAAACTGTTTTTT
cdr3_length: 16; v_call: TRBV7-2; j_call: TRBJ2-7; d_call: -; cdr3_aa: CASSSPSLRERYEQYF; cdr3_nt: TGTGCCAGCAGCTCCCCTTCATTACGGGAGAGGTACGAGCAGTACTTC
cdr3_length: 12; v_call: TRBV29-1; j_call: TRBJ2-3; d_call: TRBD2; cdr3_aa: CSVLKRERTQYF; cdr3_nt: TGCAGCGTTTTAAAGCGGGAGAGGACGCAGTATTTT
cdr3_length: 15; v_call: TRBV2; j_call: TRBJ2-7; d_call: TRBD1; cdr3_aa: CASSGSRDRFYEQYF; cdr3_nt: TGTGCCAGCTCCGGTAGCCGGGACAGATTCTACGAGCAGTACTTC
cdr3_length: 15; v_call: TRBV27; j_call: TRBJ2-7; d_call: TRBD2; cdr3_aa: CASSFLAGGTYEQYF; cdr3_nt: TGTGCCAGCAGTTTCCTAGCGGGGGGGACCTACGAGCAGTACTTC
cdr3_length: 12; v_call: TRBV29-1; j_call: TRBJ2-5; d_call: TRBD1; cdr3_aa: CSVEWTGETQYF; cdr3_nt: TGCAGCGTTGAATGGACAGGAGAGACCCAGTACTTC
cdr3_length: 15; v_call: TRBV5-4; j_call: TRBJ2-7; d_call: -; cdr3_aa: CASSVGGRNSYEQYF; cdr3_nt: TGTGCCAGCAGCGTTGGAGGCAGAAACTCCTACGAGCAGTACTTC
cdr3_length: 13; v_call: TRBV11-3; j_call: TRBJ2-3; d_call: -; cdr3_aa: CASSLYPRDTQYF; cdr3_nt: TGTGCCAGCAGCTTGTATCCTAGAGATACGCAGTATTTT
cdr3_length: 14; v_call: TRBV27; j_call: TRBJ2-7; d_call: -; cdr3_aa: CASSSSLATYEQYF; cdr3_nt: TGTGCCAGCAGTTCCTCACTAGCCACCTACGAGCAGTACTTC
cdr3_length: 16; v_call: TRBV9; j_call: TRBJ2-2; d_call: -; cdr3_aa: CASSVGSGVNTGELFF; cdr3_nt: TGTGCCAGCAGCGTAGGTAGCGGAGTAAACACCGGGGAGCTGTTTTTT
cdr3_length: 16; v_call: TRBV19; j_call: TRBJ2-7; d_call: TRBD2; cdr3_aa: CASSEAPGLGYYEQYF; cdr3_nt: TGTGCCAGTAGCGAAGCTCCGGGACTAGGATACTACGAGCAGTACTTC
cdr3_length: 15; v_call: TRBV27; j_call: TRBJ2-5; d_call: -; cdr3_aa: CASRATATYQETQYF; cdr3_nt: TGTGCCAGCAGGGCGACAGCAACGTACCAAGAGACCCAGTACTTC
cdr3_length: 15; v_call: TRBV4-2; j_call: TRBJ2-2; d_call: -; cdr3_aa: CASRLIGSLIGELFF; cdr3_nt: TGTGCCAGCAGATTGATAGGGAGTCTTATCGGGGAGCTGTTTTTT
cdr3_length: 13; v_call: TRBV28; j_call: TRBJ2-3; d_call: -; cdr3_aa: CASTLSGTDTQYF; cdr3_nt: TGTGCCAGCACCCTTAGCGGCACAGATACGCAGTATTTT
cdr3_length: 12; v_call: TRBV6-6; j_call: TRBJ2-5; d_call: -; cdr3_aa: CASSPGSNTQYF; cdr3_nt: TGTGCCAGCAGTCCAGGCTCCAACACCCAGTACTTC
cdr3_length: 14; v_call: TRBV14; j_call: TRBJ2-1; d_call: -; cdr3_aa: CASNHAGGRDEQFF; cdr3_nt: TGTGCCAGCAACCACGCCGGGGGTCGGGATGAGCAGTTCTTC